These T cell receptor beta chains were read from a single sample in a study of blood T cell repertoires in COVID-19. The data were produced by immunoSEQ multiplex PCR, yet TCRdb's version contains in-frame clones alone and is incomplete. The sample lists roughly 180,000 clones; around four fifths were seen once. The source material was peripheral blood. Every receptor here comes from a woman in her thirties or forties with COVID-19, enrolled during active disease. Both conserved end residues are part of each CDR3. D genes are given only for firm matches. Size tells how often a clone was seen (once, few, many) or the class of an expanded clone, and some rows leave it out.

CDR3aa,CDR3nt,abundance,j_gene,d_gene,v_gene
CSVGEGGFMNTEAFF,TGCAGCGTGGGGGAGGGGGGATTCATGAACACTGAAGCTTTCTTT,few,TRBJ1-1,-,TRBV29-1
CASRETAGNTIYF,TGCGCCAGCAGGGAAACAGCCGGAAACACCATATATTTT,-,TRBJ1-3,-,TRBV4-1
CASSTGQTNSPLHF,TGTGCCAGCAGTACCGGACAGACGAATTCACCCCTCCACTTT,-,TRBJ1-6,-,TRBV5-5
CASSTRELGNTEAFF,TGTGCCAGTAGTACCCGGGAGCTGGGGAACACTGAAGCTTTCTTT,-,TRBJ1-1,-,TRBV19
CASSLQDTNYGYTF,TGTGCCAGCAGCTTACAGGACACCAACTATGGCTACACCTTC,-,TRBJ1-2,-,TRBV7-9
CASSLNPLQGAKYGYTF,TGCGCCAGCAGCTTGAATCCGCTTCAGGGGGCAAAATATGGCTACACCTTC,-,TRBJ1-2,TRBD1,TRBV5-1
CASSQVTELANYGYTF,TGTGCCAGCAGCCAAGTTACAGAATTAGCTAACTATGGCTACACCTTC,-,TRBJ1-2,-,TRBV3-1/TRBV3-2
CATSDPLAGATGELFF,TGTGCCACCAGTGATCCCCTAGCGGGGGCAACCGGGGAGCTGTTTTTT,-,TRBJ2-2,TRBD2,TRBV24-1
CASSQAGQGYGSPLHF,TGTGCCAGCAGCCAAGCGGGCCAGGGGTACGGTTCACCCCTCCACTTT,once,TRBJ1-6,-,TRBV3-1/TRBV3-2
CASSSSGRANYNEQFF,TGTGCCAGCAGCAGTAGCGGGAGGGCGAACTACAATGAGCAGTTCTTC,-,TRBJ2-1,TRBD2,TRBV9
CASSLLGGTGELFF,TGTGCCAGCAGCTTACTCGGAGGGACCGGGGAGCTGTTTTTT,-,TRBJ2-2,-,TRBV7-3
CASSSPLAYEQYF,TGTGCCAGCAGCTCCCCGCTAGCCTACGAGCAGTACTTC,few,TRBJ2-7,-,TRBV5-8
CASRTAGTDYGYTF,TGTGCCAGCAGGACCGCCGGGACAGATTATGGCTACACCTTC,-,TRBJ1-2,TRBD1,TRBV28
CATSSRQDYSGNTIYF,TGTGCCACCAGCAGCCGACAGGATTACTCTGGAAACACCATATATTTT,-,TRBJ1-3,-,TRBV15
CASSYTSGRASVGTVSQYF,TGTGCCAGCAGTTACACTAGCGGGAGGGCTTCGGTGGGAACCGTTTCGCAGTATTTT,-,TRBJ2-3,TRBD2,TRBV6-2/TRBV6-3
CASSEWTGENQPQHF,TGTGCCAGCAGTGAATGGACAGGGGAAAATCAGCCCCAGCATTTT,-,TRBJ1-5,TRBD1,TRBV2
CASSSYSGSVNTIYF,TGTGCCAGCAGTTCATATTCAGGGTCTGTGAACACCATATATTTT,once,TRBJ1-3,-,TRBV27
CASSPGLLGRDTQYF,TGTGCCAGCAGCCCGGGCCTTCTAGGGAGGGATACGCAGTATTTT,-,TRBJ2-3,-,TRBV6-5
CASSPRLAGAGELFF,TGTGCCAGCAGCCCAAGACTAGCGGGGGCCGGGGAGCTGTTTTTT,-,TRBJ2-2,TRBD2,TRBV11-2
CASSPPDRPNYGYTF,TGTGCCAGCTCACCTCCCGACAGGCCTAACTATGGCTACACCTTC,once,TRBJ1-2,-,TRBV18
CASSVAIGQNTGELFF,TGTGCCAGCAGCGTAGCTATTGGACAGAACACCGGGGAGCTGTTTTTT,few,TRBJ2-2,-,TRBV9
CASSFRETQYF,TGTGCCAGCAGTTTTAGAGAGACCCAGTACTTC,-,TRBJ2-5,-,TRBV27
CASSEQGGNSPLHF,TGTGCCAGCAGTGAACAGGGTGGAAATTCACCCCTCCACTTT,-,TRBJ1-6,-,TRBV6-4
CASSFWGQGETQYF,TGTGCCAGCAGCTTCTGGGGACAGGGGGAGACCCAGTACTTC,-,TRBJ2-5,TRBD1,TRBV7-9
CASSYEAANEKLFF,TGTGCCAGCAGTTACGAGGCCGCTAATGAAAAACTGTTTTTT,-,TRBJ1-4,-,TRBV6-5
CASSYDRARQPQHF,TGTGCCAGCAGCTACGACAGGGCCCGTCAGCCCCAGCATTTT,-,TRBJ1-5,TRBD1,TRBV7-8
CASSQARESPYNEQFF,TGCGCCAGCAGCCAAGCTCGGGAGTCCCCGTACAATGAGCAGTTCTTC,-,TRBJ2-1,-,TRBV4-1
CASSLTGWDNSPLHF,TGCGCCAGCAGCCTTACAGGGTGGGATAATTCACCCCTCCACTTT,-,TRBJ1-6,-,TRBV5-1
CADQTGTSGTYEQYF,TGTGCAGACCAGACCGGGACTAGCGGCACATACGAGCAGTACTTC,once,TRBJ2-7,-,TRBV12-2
CASSTRLAGEAYNEQFF,TGTGCCAGCAGCACGCGACTAGCGGGAGAGGCCTACAATGAGCAGTTCTTC,-,TRBJ2-1,TRBD2,TRBV28
CASSLGDSRGTEAFF,TGTGCCAGCAGCTTAGGGGACAGCCGCGGCACTGAAGCTTTCTTT,-,TRBJ1-1,TRBD1,TRBV7-9
CASSEALSQVQGEKLFF,TGTGCCAGCAGTGAAGCGCTGAGTCAGGTCCAGGGGGAAAAACTGTTTTTT,-,TRBJ1-4,-,TRBV6-1
CATSDPTAGAGKTQYF,TGTGCCACCAGTGATCCAACGGCGGGGGCAGGGAAGACCCAGTACTTC,few,TRBJ2-5,-,TRBV24-1
CASKALGLEAFF,TGTGCCAGCAAGGCTCTGGGTTTGGAGGCTTTCTTT,-,TRBJ1-1,-,TRBV28
CASSFGSGLGNEQFF,TGTGCCAGCAGTTTTGGGTCGGGTCTTGGCAATGAGCAGTTCTTC,-,TRBJ2-1,-,TRBV27
CASSLRGYQETQYF,TGTGCCAGCAGCTTGAGGGGTTACCAAGAGACCCAGTACTTC,-,TRBJ2-5,-,TRBV5-6
CASSMGPSYEQYF,TGTGCCAGTAGTATGGGCCCATCCTACGAGCAGTACTTC,-,TRBJ2-7,-,TRBV19
CAIRQGTNSPLHF,TGTGCCATTAGACAGGGGACAAATTCACCCCTCCACTTT,few,TRBJ1-6,TRBD1,TRBV6-5
CASSQRQVEAFF,TGTGCCAGCAGCCAACGACAAGTAGAAGCTTTCTTT,-,TRBJ1-1,-,TRBV7-9
CSVDGAANEQFF,TGCAGCGTTGACGGTGCGGCGAATGAGCAGTTCTTC,once,TRBJ2-1,-,TRBV29-1
CASSGPGTGYTEAFF,TGTGCCAGTAGTGGCCCTGGGACAGGGTACACTGAAGCTTTCTTT,-,TRBJ1-1,TRBD1,TRBV19
CASSLDKDGYTF,TGTGCCAGCAGCTTGGACAAGGACGGCTACACCTTC,few,TRBJ1-2,-,TRBV7-9
CASSIYQAGTGELFF,TGTGCCAGTAGTATTTACCAGGCGGGCACCGGGGAGCTGTTTTTT,-,TRBJ2-2,-,TRBV19
CASSQLRTGGGNYGYTF,TGCGCCAGCAGCCAACTCCGGACAGGGGGCGGGAACTATGGCTACACCTTC,-,TRBJ1-2,TRBD1,TRBV5-1
CASRTGTDLGNTIYF,TGTGCCAGCAGGACCGGGACAGATCTTGGAAACACCATATATTTT,-,TRBJ1-3,TRBD1,TRBV6-5
CASTISGRGYNEQFF,TGCGCCAGCACCATTAGCGGGAGGGGATACAATGAGCAGTTCTTC,-,TRBJ2-1,TRBD2,TRBV5-1
CATSREKRLSSPLHF,TGTGCCACCAGCAGAGAGAAGCGCCTTAGTTCACCCCTCCACTTT,-,TRBJ1-6,-,TRBV15
CASSLEPTDQPQHF,TGCGCCAGCAGCTTAGAGCCTACTGATCAGCCCCAGCATTTT,-,TRBJ1-5,-,TRBV5-1
CASGAHSKNTEAFF,TGTGCCAGCGGGGCTCACTCGAAGAACACTGAAGCTTTCTTT,-,TRBJ1-1,-,TRBV27
CASSLEGAGGNTIYF,TGCGCCAGCAGCTTGGAGGGGGCGGGTGGAAACACCATATATTTT,-,TRBJ1-3,TRBD1,TRBV5-1
CASSHLGRESPLHF,TGTGCCAGCAGCCACCTTGGGCGAGAGTCACCCCTCCACTTT,-,TRBJ1-6,-,TRBV3-1/TRBV3-2
CASSLVRTTGGANWEQYF,TGTGCCAGCAGCTTGGTGCGCACGACAGGGGGGGCGAACTGGGAGCAGTACTTC,-,TRBJ2-7,TRBD1,TRBV5-6
CASRTEIAGSTYEQYF,TGTGCCAGCAGAACAGAGATAGCGGGGAGTACCTACGAGCAGTACTTC,-,TRBJ2-7,TRBD2,TRBV2
CASRRQGARNQPQHF,TGTGCCAGCAGACGACAGGGGGCACGCAATCAGCCCCAGCATTTT,-,TRBJ1-5,TRBD1,TRBV6-5
CASRPPGQGATEAFF,TGTGCCAGCAGACCCCCCGGACAGGGTGCCACTGAAGCTTTCTTT,-,TRBJ1-1,TRBD1,TRBV6-6